These T cell receptor beta chains were read from a single sample in a study of cytomegalovirus exposure and HLA in healthy donors. Sequenced by immunoSEQ multiplex PCR; TCRdb stores in-frame clones only, minus some. In the table there are fewer than 200,000 clones, 84% of which are singletons. The specimen was PBMCs. The receptors come from a girl aged 2 to 9 in good health and CMV-seropositive. CDR3s include the opening cysteine and the closing phenylalanine or tryptophan. A D gene is named only where the DNA matches it firmly. Size is omitted from some rows. Given values are once, few, many or a class for expanded clones.

d_call | j_call | v_call | clone_size | cdr3_aa | cdr3_nt
TRBD1 | TRBJ2-7 | TRBV9 | NA | CASSATGGHYEQYF | TGTGCCAGCAGCGCAACAGGGGGTCACTACGAGCAGTACTTC
TRBD2 | TRBJ2-1 | TRBV13 | NA | CASSPDAGGKYNEQFF | TGTGCCAGCAGCCCGGATGCGGGAGGGAAGTACAATGAGCAGTTCTTC
NA | TRBJ1-2 | TRBV6-1 | few | CASSEGGRGDYGYTF | TGTGCCAGCAGTGAAGGCGGGCGGGGAGACTATGGCTACACCTTC
NA | TRBJ2-3 | TRBV7-2 | NA | CASRLTGTDTQYF | TGTGCCAGCAGACTCACAGGGACCGATACGCAGTATTTT
TRBD1 | TRBJ1-2 | TRBV5-1 | NA | CASSPRTGTGNYGYTF | TGCGCCAGCAGCCCTAGGACCGGGACAGGGAACTATGGCTACACCTTC
TRBD2 | TRBJ2-1 | TRBV2 | NA | CASRDSGSRNNEQFF | TGTGCCAGCAGGGATAGCGGGAGTAGGAACAATGAGCAGTTCTTC
TRBD1 | TRBJ1-2 | TRBV6-5 | NA | CASGTGVLSYGYTF | TGTGCCAGCGGGACAGGGGTACTGTCTTATGGCTACACCTTC
TRBD2 | TRBJ2-3 | TRBV4-2 | NA | CASSQDPGAGARTDTQYF | TGTGCCAGCAGCCAAGATCCGGGAGCGGGAGCTCGCACAGATACGCAGTATTTT
TRBD2 | TRBJ2-1 | TRBV11-2 | NA | CASSSRVDGTSHLNKQFF | TGTGCCAGCAGCTCCAGGGTAGATGGGACTAGTCATCTCAATAAGCAGTTCTTC
TRBD1 | TRBJ2-7 | TRBV10-2 | NA | CASRPGTGSEQYF | TGCGCCAGCAGACCCGGGACAGGGAGCGAGCAGTACTTC
NA | TRBJ2-7 | TRBV28 | NA | CASREPGHSYEQYF | TGTGCCAGCAGGGAGCCGGGACACTCCTACGAGCAGTACTTC
NA | TRBJ1-1 | TRBV6-5 | few | CASSYREGYTEAFF | TGTGCCAGCAGTTACAGGGAGGGGTACACTGAAGCTTTCTTT
NA | TRBJ1-2 | TRBV4-1 | NA | CASSQGASGYGYTF | TGCGCCAGCAGCCAAGGGGCTTCGGGGTATGGCTACACCTTC
NA | TRBJ1-2 | TRBV11-2 | once | CASRTGGRYLTGGGYTF | TGTGCCAGCAGGACGGGGGGGCGCTACCTTACTGGTGGTGGCTACACCTTC
TRBD2 | TRBJ2-3 | TRBV2 | once | CASRLGLAESTDTQYF | TGTGCCAGCAGACTAGGACTAGCGGAGAGCACAGATACGCAGTATTTT
TRBD1 | TRBJ1-5 | TRBV19 | NA | CASRGQINQPQHF | TGTGCCAGTAGGGGACAGATCAATCAGCCCCAGCATTTT
TRBD2 | TRBJ2-1 | TRBV28 | NA | CASSFVAGLADNEQFF | TGTGCCAGCAGTTTTGTAGCGGGACTAGCGGACAATGAGCAGTTCTTC
NA | TRBJ1-2 | TRBV9 | NA | CASSVMAGERYGYTF | TGTGCCAGCAGCGTCATGGCAGGGGAACGGTATGGCTACACCTTC
TRBD2 | TRBJ2-3 | TRBV30 | NA | CACLPAGDLGSSMDTQYF | TGTGCCTGCCTTCCAGCGGGAGATCTAGGCTCGAGTATGGATACGCAGTATTTT
TRBD1 | TRBJ1-2 | TRBV4-1 | NA | CASSQERETGENYGYTF | TGCGCCAGCAGCCAAGAACGGGAAACAGGGGAGAACTATGGCTACACCTTC
NA | TRBJ1-4 | TRBV6-6 | NA | CASSLGDRFGEKLFF | TGTGCCAGCAGCCTCGGTGACAGGTTCGGGGAAAAACTGTTTTTT
TRBD1 | TRBJ1-1 | TRBV19 | NA | CASRGSGTENTEAFF | TGTGCCAGTCGAGGTTCGGGGACAGAGAACACTGAAGCTTTCTTT
NA | TRBJ1-2 | TRBV11-2 | NA | CASSFPGQHGYTF | TGTGCCAGCAGCTTCCCAGGGCAGCACGGCTACACCTTC
TRBD2 | TRBJ2-2 | TRBV7-6 | NA | CASSPTGTSLGGELFF | TGTGCCAGCAGCCCCACCGGGACTAGCCTGGGCGGGGAGCTGTTTTTT
NA | TRBJ1-4 | TRBV19 | once | CASSPRQDEKLFF | TGTGCCAGTAGTCCTAGACAGGATGAAAAACTGTTTTTT
TRBD1 | TRBJ1-2 | TRBV28 | NA | CASRGTGEANYGYTF | TGTGCCAGCAGGGGGACAGGGGAAGCTAACTATGGCTACACCTTC
NA | TRBJ2-7 | TRBV10-1 | few | CASSETLGSSYEQYF | TGCGCCAGCAGTGAGACTCTGGGGAGCTCCTACGAGCAGTACTTC
TRBD1 | TRBJ1-1 | TRBV5-1 | few | CASSLGQGGFREAFF | TGCGCCAGCAGCCTGGGACAGGGTGGGTTTCGTGAAGCTTTCTTT
TRBD2 | TRBJ2-1 | TRBV5-4 | NA | CASSVNGLAGANEQFF | TGTGCCAGCAGCGTAAATGGGCTAGCGGGGGCCAATGAGCAGTTCTTC
TRBD1 | TRBJ1-2 | TRBV6-1 | NA | CASSEGTGFGWGYTF | TGTGCCAGCAGTGAAGGGACAGGGTTCGGGTGGGGCTACACCTTC
NA | TRBJ2-2 | TRBV25-1 | NA | CASSQGTGELFF | TGTGCCAGCAGCCAGGGTACGGGGGAGCTGTTTTTT
TRBD2 | TRBJ2-5 | TRBV5-6 | NA | CASTSGRAGQETQYF | TGTGCCAGCACTAGCGGGAGGGCCGGCCAAGAGACCCAGTACTTC
NA | TRBJ1-1 | TRBV4-1 | NA | CASSEGLVENTEAFF | TGCGCCAGCAGCGAAGGGCTGGTTGAGAACACTGAAGCTTTCTTT
NA | TRBJ2-2 | TRBV9 | once | CASSTHRQLNTGELFF | TGTGCCAGCAGCACGCACAGGCAACTGAACACCGGGGAGCTGTTTTTT
TRBD1 | TRBJ1-1 | TRBV28 | NA | CASNTGGAGTEAFF | TGTGCCAGCAACACAGGGGGCGCGGGCACTGAAGCTTTCTTT
NA | TRBJ1-4 | TRBV27 | NA | CASSSIRTNEKLFF | TGTGCCAGCAGTAGCATAAGAACTAATGAAAAACTGTTTTTT
TRBD2 | TRBJ2-5 | TRBV6-5 | NA | CASSSRAGAVQETQYF | TGTGCCAGCAGTTCGAGGGCGGGAGCGGTCCAAGAGACCCAGTACTTC
NA | TRBJ2-7 | TRBV2 | once | CASSAQGGSYEQYF | TGTGCCAGCAGTGCCCAGGGGGGTTCCTACGAGCAGTACTTC
NA | TRBJ2-3 | TRBV7-7 | NA | CASSLGGMSDTQYF | TGTGCTAGCAGCTTAGGCGGGATGTCAGATACGCAGTATTTT
NA | TRBJ2-1 | TRBV7-3 | once | CASSPPGSGEQFF | TGTGCCAGCAGCCCCCCGGGGAGCGGAGAGCAGTTCTTC
TRBD1 | TRBJ2-7 | TRBV7-3 | NA | CASSAPGGAEQYF | TGTGCCAGCAGCGCCCCAGGGGGCGCCGAGCAGTACTTC
TRBD1 | TRBJ2-3 | TRBV6-5 | NA | CASSRGTVHTDTQYF | TGTGCCAGCTCGAGAGGGACAGTCCACACAGATACGCAGTATTTT
TRBD2 | TRBJ2-1 | TRBV7-8 | NA | CASSAFRDYDARNEQFF | TGTGCCAGCAGCGCGTTTAGGGACTACGATGCTCGGAATGAGCAGTTCTTC
TRBD1 | TRBJ2-7 | TRBV27 | once | CASSFGRTGDYEQYF | TGTGCCAGCAGTTTTGGGCGGACAGGAGACTACGAGCAGTACTTC
NA | TRBJ2-7 | TRBV28 | NA | CASRGALLSYEQYF | TGTGCCAGCAGAGGGGCCCTTCTATCCTACGAGCAGTACTTC
NA | TRBJ1-1 | TRBV5-1 | NA | CASALGQYRTEAFF | TGCGCCAGCGCCCTGGGACAATACCGGACTGAAGCTTTCTTT
NA | TRBJ1-4 | TRBV4-2 | NA | CASSQDPLVRLGGEKLFF | TGTGCCAGCAGCCAAGATCCCCTCGTTCGCCTCGGAGGTGAAAAACTGTTTTTT
NA | TRBJ1-4 | TRBV25-1 | NA | CASRPERDEKLFF | TGTGCCAGCAGACCTGAGAGGGATGAAAAACTGTTTTTT
NA | TRBJ1-1 | TRBV7-8 | once | CASSPDSGGTEAFF | TGTGCCAGCAGCCCAGACTCAGGAGGAACTGAAGCTTTCTTT
NA | TRBJ1-1 | TRBV6-5 | NA | CASTNRDPEAFF | TGTGCCAGCACAAACAGGGATCCTGAAGCTTTCTTT
NA | TRBJ1-2 | TRBV27 | NA | CASSLGRGIDYGYTF | TGTGCCAGCAGTTTAGGGCGAGGGATCGACTATGGCTACACCTTC
TRBD1 | TRBJ2-3 | TRBV12-5 | NA | CASGLGRGRWDTDTQYF | TGTGCTAGTGGTTTGGGCAGGGGGCGCTGGGACACAGATACGCAGTATTTT
TRBD2 | TRBJ2-1 | TRBV29-1 | NA | CSVAPSGGYNEQFF | TGCAGCGTGGCCCCGAGCGGGGGGTACAATGAGCAGTTCTTC
TRBD1 | TRBJ1-2 | TRBV5-1 | few | CASSSTGETGYTF | TGCGCCAGCAGCTCAACAGGGGAGACTGGCTACACCTTC